Shown below are 25 T cell receptor beta chains from a single sample sequenced in a study of regulatory T cells in long-lasting Graves disease. Regarding time point: newly diagnosed GD, antithyroid drugs for less than 3 months. The authors made the TCR library using RNA they extracted from PBMCs. Building the TCR beta libraries relied on iRepertoire HTBI primers, and CDR3 regions underwent Arm-PCR. Each CDR3 protein is one row after TCRdb ran MiXCR on the multiplex PCR reads. The sample holds 680,000 or so distinct CDR3 sequences, roughly 16% seen once. The same data also went into a second study, on T cells in Graves' hyperthyroidism and ophthalmopathy.

Sequenced here: peripheral blood mononuclear cells (PBMCs), sampled at new diagnosis, from a patient treated with antithyroid drugs. The source is a woman aged 25-40 years with Graves disease.

J is TRBJ2-2 and V is TRBV2, with 9 bases fitting TRBD1. CDR3 length: 17 residues. CDR1 is SNHLY, CDR2 FYNNEI, per germline. J lost 5 bases, V lost 8 bases, and 15 bases had no gene match. CDR3 amino acids: CASGPPRDRVSTGELFF. CDR3 DNA: TGTGCCAGCGGCCCACCCCGGGACAGGGTTTCTACCGGGGAGCTGTTTTTT.

This clonotype has only a few counts. V gene TRBV4-1 combines with J gene TRBJ1-5, with D hard to call. Between the trimmed V and J ends, which lost 4 bases and 1 base, there was a span of 11 bases. This CDR3 comprises 15 residues. CDR1 and CDR2 from the germline V gene are MGHRA and YSYEKL. The CDR3 loop is CASSPALASNQPQHF. DNA for the CDR3: TGCGCCAGCAGCCCCGCACTCGCGAGCAATCAGCCCCAGCATTTT.

This clonotype was observed many times. V is TRBV6-2 or TRBV6-3 and J is TRBJ2-3, with TRBD2 identical over 7 bases. The germline V gene has CDR1 MNHEY and CDR2 SVGEGT. V lost 4 bases to trimming and J lost 4 bases; unmatched junction nucleotides: 5. This CDR3 is built from 14 residues. The CDR3 nucleotides are TGTGCCAGCAGTTGGAACGGGAGGTCAGATACGCAGTATTTT. Amino acid sequence: CASSWNGRSDTQYF.

This clonotype has ten or more counts. The V and J genes are TRBV7-9 and TRBJ1-2; maybe TRBD1 (6 bases). Trimming pared 4 bases from V and 7 bases from J, leaving 13 bases between. The germline CDR1 and CDR2 sequences are SEHNR and FQNEAQ (reference sequence). CDR3 length: 13 amino acids. CDR3 coding DNA: TGTGCCAGCAGCTCCAGGGGTTGGAGTGGCTACACCTTC. Translating gives CASSSRGWSGYTF.

This clonotype came up many times. CDR3 loop: CASSSGTWYGYTF. The CDR3 coding sequence is TGTGCCAGCAGTTCCGGGACATGGTATGGCTACACCTTC. This sequence joins TRBV12-3 or TRBV12-4 and TRBJ1-2; tentatively, D is TRBD1 (6 bases). V was trimmed by 4 bases and J by 5 bases, leaving 11 bases between them. The length of the CDR3 is 13 residues.

This clonotype was detected ten times or more. This chain connects TRBV28 to TRBJ2-1; 8 bases are a match to TRBD2. The J segment lost 6 bases and the V segment lost 4 bases, leaving 11 bases of the junction unmatched. The V gene's germline CDR1 is MDHEN and CDR2 SYDVKM. The CDR3 sequence is 16 residues long. CDR3 in amino acids: CASSSRRGRTSNEQFF. The CDR3 nucleotides are TGTGCCAGCAGTTCCCGACGCGGGAGGACCAGCAATGAGCAGTTCTTC.

Only a few counts were recorded for this clonotype. Given a much more abundant clone one base away, this may be a read error. The conserved final phenylalanine or tryptophan is absent from the CDR3, which likely points to a read error. The chain links TRBV28 to TRBJ1-2; 7 bases are shared with TRBD1. With V trimmed by 6 bases and J by 1 base, 14 bases remained unmatched. CDR3 size: 17 residues. The germline V gene encodes CDR1 MDHEN and CDR2 SYDVKM. The CDR3 DNA is TGTGCCAGCAGCCGTAGTGACACAGGGGCCCTTAACTATGGCTACACCGTC. It is translated as CASSRSDTGALNYGYTV.

Only a few counts were recorded for this clonotype. This chain uses TRBV29-1 with TRBJ2-1, with D unresolved. CDR1 and CDR2 (germline): SQVTM, ANQGSEA. The CDR3 runs to 13 residues. V gave up 3 bases and J gave up 8 bases, with 14 bases separating them. Here the CDR3 DNA reads TGCAGCGTTGAGGGTATGGTTGGGGATGAGCAGTTCTTC. Translated, it gives CSVEGMVGDEQFF.

This clonotype has ten or more counts. The chain links TRBV29-1 to TRBJ2-7, with 12 bases lining up with TRBD2. This CDR3 is 18 amino acids long. The J segment lost 6 bases and the V segment lost 5 bases, leaving 20 bases of the junction unmatched. The V gene's germline CDR1 is SQVTM and CDR2 ANQGSEA. CDR3 sequence (DNA): TGCAGCGTTCGCAAACGACCTAGCGGGAGGGCCGGAGGGGGCGAGCAGTACTTC. This encodes CSVRKRPSGRAGGGEQYF.

This clonotype was detected ten times or more. The chain links TRBV5-1 to TRBJ2-3; 9 positions match TRBD2. From germline, CDR1 is SGHRS and CDR2 YFSETQ. The CDR3 consists of 16 residues. V shed 0 bases and J 6 bases; nucleotides not matched to a gene: 8. CDR3 sequence reads: CASSLGASGTGDTQYF. Here the CDR3 DNA reads TGCGCCAGCAGCTTGGGTGCTAGCGGGACGGGGGATACGCAGTATTTT.

This clonotype was observed many times. The genes are TRBV20-1 and TRBJ1-6, with no clear D. CDR1 DFQATT and CDR2 SNEGSKA come from the germline V gene (reference sequence). This CDR3 spans 12 amino acids. V was shortened by 5 bases and J by 7 bases, with 9 bases between the two germline ends. In DNA form, the CDR3 reads TGCAGTGCTGAGGATGAGAATTCACCCCTCCACTTT. Translated, it gives CSAEDENSPLHF.

This clonotype was picked up a small number of times. The rearrangement uses TRBV28 and TRBJ1-1; D is unresolved. V lost 8 bases and J lost 12, with 16 bases in between. The CDR3 spans 11 residues. Germline assignment: CDR1 MDHEN and CDR2 SYDVKM. CDR3 bases: TGTGCCAGCGGCTCCTTATCCCCCCCTTTCTTT. Its translation: CASGSLSPPFF.

The chain carries TRBV6-1 and TRBJ1-4; no definite D call. The germline gives CDR1 MNHNS, CDR2 SASEGT. This CDR3 region has 13 residues. V lost 6 bases and J lost 2, with 7 bases in between. The CDR3: CASRIGTNEKLFF. CDR3 bases: TGTGCCAGCAGAATCGGGACTAATGAAAAACTGTTTTTT.

On this clonotype: This may be a read error: a much more frequent sequence differs by one nucleotide. The CDR3 loop is CASSEATGGRRQYF. CDR3 DNA sequence: TGTGCCAGCAGTGAAGCCACGGGTGGGAGACGGCAGTACTTC. The chain recombines TRBV6-1 with TRBJ2-7; D perhaps matches TRBD2 (5 bases). Trimming shortened V by 0 bases and J by 9 bases, and 15 bases separated the two germline ends. Germline V gene sequence: CDR1 MNHNS, CDR2 SASEGT. This CDR3 has 14 residues.

V and J are TRBV11-1 and TRBJ2-1; 8 bases are shared with TRBD2. The CDR3 sequence is 16 residues long. Germline V gives CDR1 SGHAT, CDR2 FQDESV (reference sequence). The V segment lost 0 bases and the J segment 2 bases; nucleotides outside the gene matches: 3. The CDR3 DNA follows: TGTGCCAGCAGCTTAGCGAAGCGGGGGACCTACAATGAGCAGTTCTTC. It translates to CASSLAKRGTYNEQFF.

V is TRBV20-1 and J is TRBJ1-2; a weak D match, TRBD1 (6 bases). The CDR3 length is 12 residues. V lost 5 bases to trimming and J lost 3 bases, with 10 bases between them. The V gene's germline CDR1 is DFQATT and CDR2 SNEGSKA (reference sequence). CDR3 residues: CSAPDSYYGYTF. CDR3 bases: TGCAGTGCTCCGGACAGTTACTATGGCTACACCTTC.

There are many counts of this clonotype. The chain uses TRBV7-3 and TRBJ2-3; the D gene is possibly TRBD1 (5 bases). Trimming took off 6 bases at V and 2 bases at J, with 12 bases between the two ends. Germline values: CDR1 SGHTA, CDR2 FQGTGA. The CDR3 runs to 14 residues. The CDR3 DNA is TGTGCCAGCAGTTACGACAGACCCACAGATACGCAGTATTTT. This gives the protein CASSYDRPTDTQYF.

The table lists this clonotype with a few counts. The CDR3: CASSSASGSTDTQYF. The CDR3 DNA is TGTGCCAGCAGCTCCGCTAGCGGGTCGACAGATACGCAGTATTTT. The chain combines TRBV7-6 with TRBJ2-3, with 8 positions matching TRBD2. V dropped 4 bases and J dropped 3; count of bases not matched to a gene: 6. Germline V lookup: CDR1 SGHVS, CDR2 FNYEAQ. This CDR3 has 15 amino acids.

This chain uses TRBV19 with TRBJ1-2; D gene uncertain. With 5 bases removed from V and 4 bases from J, the gap between germline ends came to 14 bases. This CDR3 spans 14 amino acids. Germline V CDR1 and CDR2: LNHDA, SQIVND (reference sequence). In nucleotides, the CDR3 is TGTGCCAGTAGTTTCTCATCGGGGTCCTATGGCTACACCTTC. This codes for CASSFSSGSYGYTF.

This clonotype was counted between two and nine times. The chain employs TRBV5-1 and TRBJ2-3; D is perhaps TRBD1 (6 bases). This CDR3 spans 14 amino acids. CDR1 and CDR2 from the germline V gene are SGHRS and YFSETQ. V lost 4 bases to trimming and J lost 4 bases, with 13 bases between them. The CDR3 spells CASSREGTPDTQYF. In DNA form, the CDR3 reads TGCGCCAGCAGCCGGGAAGGGACACCAGATACGCAGTATTTT.

This clonotype showed up many times. The chain has TRBV7-2 and TRBJ2-3; TRBD2 might be the D (5 bases). Trimming took 0 bases from V and 1 from J, leaving 8 bases between them. This CDR3 spans 15 amino acids. Looked up from germline, CDR1 is SGHTA and CDR2 is FQGNSA. CDR3 sequence: CASSLAQRRTDTQYF. The CDR3, as DNA: TGTGCCAGCAGCTTAGCCCAGCGGCGCACAGATACGCAGTATTTT.

This clonotype came up a few times. The chain recombines TRBV6-1 with TRBJ2-3; no clear D gene. CDR1 is MNHNS and CDR2 is SASEGT in the germline V gene. V lost 6 bases, J lost 2 bases, and 9 bases lay in between. This CDR3 comprises 13 residues. The CDR3 protein is CASRLAITDTQYF. In nucleotides, the CDR3 is TGTGCCAGCAGATTAGCAATCACAGATACGCAGTATTTT.

This clonotype was seen repeatedly, ten times or more. This rearrangement joins TRBV19 to TRBJ2-6; D unresolved. CDR1 and CDR2 from the germline V gene are LNHDA and SQIVND (reference sequence). V was cut by 4 bases and J by 0 bases, with 7 bases left in between. This CDR3 region has 15 residues. The CDR3 nucleotides are TGTGCCAGTAGTAGGTACGACTCTGGGGCCAACGTCCTGACTTTC. Protein sequence: CASSRYDSGANVLTF.

This clonotype occurred many times. V gene TRBV5-1 combines with J gene TRBJ1-1; perhaps TRBD1 as D (5 bases). The germline CDR1 and CDR2 sequences are SGHRS and YFSETQ. V was pared by 5 bases and J by 1 base, with 9 bases between. CDR3 size: 13 residues. The CDR3 is CASRRDENTEAFF. CDR3 nucleotide sequence: TGCGCCAGCAGGCGGGACGAGAACACTGAAGCTTTCTTT.

The rearrangement links TRBV20-1 to TRBJ2-7; 11 bases agree with TRBD2. Unmatched junction bases numbered 3, after V lost 4 bases and J lost 4 bases. The length of the CDR3 is 13 residues. Germline V gene data show CDR1 as DFQATT and CDR2 as SNEGSKA (reference sequence). CDR3 loop: CSATRTSGYEQYF. The CDR3 bases are TGCAGTGCTACCCGGACTAGCGGGTACGAGCAGTACTTC.